One and the same sample provided the 27 T cell receptor beta chains below, sequenced in a study of regulatory T cells in long-lasting Graves disease. Construction of the TCR beta libraries employed iRepertoire HTBI primers in conjunction with Arm-PCR of CDR3 regions. MiXCR, run by TCRdb on the multiplex PCR reads, gives a single entry per CDR3 protein. The sample carries approximately 500,000 distinct CDR3 sequences, 20% to 25% recorded once. Time point meaning: persistent/refractory GD, antithyroid drugs over 5 years with positive TRAb. Extracted PBMC RNA gave rise to the TCR library. The specimen comprised peripheral blood mononuclear cells (PBMCs), sampled when the disease was refractory, from a patient treated with antithyroid drugs. Source of these receptors: a female donor with Graves disease.

This clonotype has a count of ten or more. V gene TRBV28 combines with J gene TRBJ1-1, with 8 bases matching TRBD1. The V gene's germline CDR1 is MDHEN and CDR2 SYDVKM. Trimming at V came to 7 bases and at J to 1 base, leaving 5 bases not matched to a gene. This CDR3 is built from 14 residues. CDR3: CASKNQGANTEAFF. CDR3 nucleotides: TGTGCCAGCAAGAACCAGGGGGCGAACACTGAAGCTTTCTTT.

This clonotype was recorded a few times. The chain couples TRBV29-1 to TRBJ2-7; 9 bases agree with TRBD1. The CDR3 sequence is 12 residues long. Looked up from germline, CDR1 is SQVTM and CDR2 is ANQGSEA. Trimming cost V 7 bases and J 3 bases; bases outside gene matches: 4. CDR3 amino acids: CSGRDRDYEQYF. DNA of the CDR3: TGCAGCGGCCGGGACAGGGACTACGAGCAGTACTTC.

This clonotype was found many times. The rearrangement uses TRBV6-2 or TRBV6-3 and TRBJ2-6; 7 positions match TRBD2. The germline CDR1 and CDR2 sequences are MNHEY and SVGEGT. Germline trimming cut 3 bases from V and 0 bases from J; bases unmatched to any gene: 11. The CDR3 length is 19 residues. In DNA, the CDR3 is TGTGCCAGCAGTTATCTCTTTAGCGGGCAAAGCTCTGGGGCCAACGTCCTGACTTTC. It yields the protein CASSYLFSGQSSGANVLTF.

This clonotype has at least ten counts. Germline and junction disagree at one end, which may indicate a read error. This chain links TRBV12-3 or TRBV12-4 with TRBJ1-1, with D unresolved. The CDR3 is 13 amino acids. In nucleotides, the CDR3 is TGTGCCAGCAGCTTAGCAGGGAACACTGAAGCTTTCTTT. Protein product: CASSLAGNTEAFF.

With regard to this clonotype: It differs at one base from a far larger clone, so likely a read error. The J gene is TRBJ1-4, the V gene TRBV7-2; 9 positions match TRBD1. The length of the CDR3 is 14 residues. The germline V gene has CDR1 SGHTA and CDR2 FQGNSA. J gave up 6 bases and V 8 bases, and 7 bases lay outside the gene matches. In DNA, the CDR3 is TGTGCCAGCGGCACGGGACAGGGACATGAAAAACTGTTTTTT. This gives the protein CASGTGQGHEKLFF.

This clonotype was seen repeatedly, ten times or more. In DNA form, the CDR3 reads TGTGCCAGCAGTCATATACAGGGGGCCGACTTCTACGAGCAGTACTTC. This gives the protein CASSHIQGADFYEQYF. This rearrangement joins TRBV6-1 to TRBJ2-7; the match to TRBD1 covers 9 bases. Looked up from germline, CDR1 is MNHNS and CDR2 is SASEGT. V lost 5 bases to trimming and J lost 3 bases; unmatched junction nucleotides: 11. This CDR3 spans 16 amino acids.

This clonotype occurred many times. This chain links TRBV12-3 or TRBV12-4 with TRBJ2-7; TRBD1 is a possible D gene (6 bases). The CDR3 runs 14 residues. Deletions cut 5 bases from V and 7 bases from J, with 18 bases between. The DNA for the CDR3 is TGTGCCAGCAGTCCTGGGACAAGGCCTCTGGAGCAGTACTTC. Protein sequence: CASSPGTRPLEQYF.

This clonotype was detected many times. The chain employs TRBV12-3 or TRBV12-4 and TRBJ1-2; D ambiguous. CDR3 size: 13 residues. Trimming removed 3 bases from V and 8 bases from J, with 13 bases in between. CDR3 sequence: CASSFEEVGGYTF. Here the CDR3 DNA reads TGTGCCAGCAGTTTTGAGGAGGTAGGCGGCTACACCTTC.

The chain is built from TRBV20-1 and TRBJ1-3; tentatively, D is TRBD1 (5 bases). V lost 3 bases and J 0 bases, leaving 12 bases between the germline ends. The CDR3 has 15 residues. Germline CDR1 is DFQATT and CDR2 is SNEGSKA (reference sequence). CDR3 nucleotide sequence: TGCAGTGCTAGGACAGAACCAAGCTCTGGAAACACCATATATTTT. Its translation: CSARTEPSSGNTIYF.

V usage is TRBV7-2 and J usage is TRBJ2-7; no clear D gene. Germline CDR1 reads SGHTA; CDR2 reads FQGNSA. This CDR3 region has 16 residues. Trimming pared 1 base from V and 2 bases from J, leaving 15 bases between. The CDR3 loop reads CASSLEAGFPPYEQYF. CDR3 sequence (DNA): TGTGCCAGCAGCTTAGAAGCAGGCTTCCCCCCCTACGAGCAGTACTTC.

This clonotype was observed many times. The genes are TRBV7-8 and TRBJ1-5; D is possibly TRBD1 (5 bases). Between the trimmed V and J ends, which lost 4 bases and 0 bases, there was a span of 19 bases. The germline V gene has CDR1 SGHVS and CDR2 FQNEAQ. The CDR3 spans 18 residues. DNA for the CDR3: TGTGCCAGCAGCTCAAACAGGATGGGCCTTTATAGCAATCAGCCCCAGCATTTT. Translation: CASSSNRMGLYSNQPQHF.

This clonotype appeared a single time. The J gene is TRBJ2-6, the V gene TRBV5-1; TRBD2 aligns across 12 bases. The V gene end was trimmed by 1 base and the J gene end by 0 bases; junction bases not matched to a gene: 11. The CDR3 has 21 residues. Germline assignment: CDR1 SGHRS and CDR2 YFSETQ. The CDR3 DNA is TGCGCCAGCAGCTTGAGGCTAGCGGGAGGGCCCCTCCTCTCTGGGGCCAACGTCCTGACTTTC. Amino acids: CASSLRLAGGPLLSGANVLTF.

In the case of this clonotype: One junction end disagrees with the germline gene, perhaps due to a read error. This chain links TRBV7-8 with TRBJ2-4, with 8 positions matching TRBD2. CDR3 length equals 16 residues. Per the germline V gene, CDR1 is SGHVS and CDR2 is FQNEAQ. In DNA form, the CDR3 reads TGTGCCAGCAGCTTATCGTCGCGGGGGGCCATAAACATTCAGTACTTC. Amino acid sequence: CASSLSSRGAINIQYF.

This clonotype was detected many times. J is TRBJ1-1 and V is TRBV28; D is uncertain. The CDR3 covers 13 residues. Trimming took off 6 bases at V and 4 bases at J, with 12 bases between the two ends. Per germline, CDR1 MDHEN and CDR2 SYDVKM. This chain's CDR3 is CASRSPEVTEAFF. The CDR3 nucleotides read TGTGCCAGCAGAAGTCCAGAGGTCACTGAAGCTTTCTTT.

This clonotype occurred many times. The chain recombines TRBV6-5 with TRBJ1-6; D is ambiguous. The CDR3 is 18 amino acids. Trimming left V 2 bases short and J 0 bases short, with 14 bases between. The germline CDR1 and CDR2 sequences are MNHEY and SVGAGI. The CDR3 sequence: CASSYPYVASSYNSPLHF. CDR3 DNA sequence: TGTGCCAGCAGTTACCCCTATGTAGCTAGCTCCTATAATTCACCCCTCCACTTT.

A remark on this clonotype: Given a much more abundant clone one base away, this may be a read error. The chain joins TRBV7-2 to TRBJ1-1; no clear D gene. This CDR3 comprises 14 residues. The germline CDR1 and CDR2 sequences are SGHTA and FQGNSA. The CDR3 reads CASSSTPVVTEALF. DNA for the CDR3: TGTGCCAGCAGTTCTACTCCAGTTGTCACTGAAGCTTTATTT.

To note about this clonotype: The DNA is left out, because the CDR3 cannot be placed on it with certainty; the CDR3 is given as TCRdb lists it. V is TRBV6-1 and J is TRBJ2-2; the DNA was not used to check the table's D call, TRBD1. The CDR3 is 17 residues long, ends included. Germline V CDR1 and CDR2: MNHNS, SASEGT. This CDR3 is CASILGTGAANTGELFF.

This clonotype was counted only a few times. This rearrangement joins TRBV14 to TRBJ2-7; D is unresolved. The germline gives CDR1 SGHDN, CDR2 FVKESK. Trimming stripped 5 bases from V and 6 bases from J, with 17 bases between. The CDR3 covers 14 residues. CDR3 protein: CASSLLWIGSEQYF. The CDR3 DNA reads TGTGCCAGCAGCTTACTCTGGATAGGCAGCGAGCAGTACTTC.

This clonotype was observed at least ten times. This chain links TRBV28 with TRBJ1-6; the D gene is possibly TRBD1 (5 bases). Germline values: CDR1 MDHEN, CDR2 SYDVKM. Trimming pared 4 bases from V and 7 bases from J, leaving 14 bases between. CDR3 length: 15 residues. The DNA of the CDR3 is TGTGCCAGCAGTTCAGGTGGCAGGGTAAATTCACCCCTCCACTTT. Translating gives CASSSGGRVNSPLHF.

This clonotype was recorded many times. The chain is built from TRBV25-1 and TRBJ1-2; maybe TRBD1 (5 bases). V gave up 0 bases and J gave up 4 bases, with 12 bases separating them. Germline assignment: CDR1 MGHDK and CDR2 SYGVNS. The CDR3 length is 15 residues. The CDR3 DNA reads TGTGCCAGCAGTGAATATGGCCTCGGGGGCTATGGCTACACCTTC. It is translated as CASSEYGLGGYGYTF.

This chain uses TRBV12-3 or TRBV12-4 with TRBJ1-2; 10 bases agree with TRBD1. The CDR3 has 15 residues. V shed 3 bases, J shed 3 bases, and the junction held 4 bases outside the gene matches. The CDR3 DNA is TGTGCCAGCAGTTTGTCGACAGGGGGCTACTATGGCTACACCTTC. The encoded protein is CASSLSTGGYYGYTF.

This clonotype was seen ten or more times. The rearrangement uses TRBV11-3 and TRBJ1-2; D is unclear. CDR3 length: 15 amino acids. The germline V gene encodes CDR1 SGHNT and CDR2 YENEEA. Trimming removed 5 bases at V and 5 bases at J, with 18 bases between. The DNA of the CDR3 is TGTGCCAGCAGCCAACGCCGGCGCCCCGCGTATGGCTACACCTTC. Translated, it gives CASSQRRRPAYGYTF.

This clonotype was detected many times. The chain couples TRBV7-9 to TRBJ2-5; D is undetermined. Per germline, CDR1 SEHNR and CDR2 FQNEAQ (reference sequence). The CDR3 consists of 14 residues. Trimming cost V 1 base and J 2 bases, with 8 bases left between them. CDR3 residues: CASSLVPVQETQYF. DNA of the CDR3: TGTGCCAGCAGCTTAGTACCAGTACAAGAGACCCAGTACTTC.

This clonotype was seen only a few times. This rearrangement joins TRBV7-2 to TRBJ2-2, with D perhaps being TRBD1 or TRBD2 (5 bases each). The V and J ends lost 4 bases and 5 bases respectively, with 8 bases between them. This CDR3 spans 13 amino acids. CDR1 and CDR2 from the germline V gene are SGHTA and FQGNSA. CDR3 amino acids: CASSWGWTGELFF. The DNA of the CDR3 is TGTGCCAGCAGCTGGGGGTGGACCGGGGAGCTGTTTTTT.

The chain recombines TRBV7-2 with TRBJ1-3, with D perhaps matching TRBD1 (5 bases). Germline CDR1 is SGHTA and CDR2 is FQGNSA. The V gene lost 5 bases and the J gene lost 0 bases, with 11 bases spanning the gap. The CDR3 is made up of 15 amino acids. The CDR3, as DNA: TGTGCCAGCAGCCGTCGACAGAGCTCTGGAAACACCATATATTTT. It encodes CASSRRQSSGNTIYF.

This clonotype showed up many times. The chain combines TRBV27 with TRBJ2-7; 7 bases agree with TRBD1. Germline loops: CDR1 MNHEY, CDR2 SMNVEV (reference sequence). The CDR3 runs 14 residues. Trimming took 8 bases from V and 4 from J; bases not matched to a gene: 11. CDR3 DNA sequence: TGTGCCAGCGCTCCACAGGGGTGGCTATACGAGCAGTACTTC. This encodes CASAPQGWLYEQYF.

The rearrangement links TRBV5-1 to TRBJ2-6; a weak D match, TRBD2 (5 bases). Germline CDR1 and CDR2: SGHRS and YFSETQ. Trimming cost V 3 bases and J 3 bases, with 13 bases left between them. The CDR3 loop spans 16 amino acids. In nucleotides, the CDR3 is TGCGCCAGCAGCTCCGATCTCGGGGATGGGGCCAACGTCCTGACTTTC. Encoded protein: CASSSDLGDGANVLTF.